This T cell receptor (beta chain) was recorded in a study of CD8 T cells in ankylosing spondylitis. Germline CDR1 and CDR2: LGHNA and YSLEER. The CDR3 runs to 16 residues. V lost 0 bases to trimming and J lost 11 bases, with 21 bases between them. In this sample, this clonotype turned up a few times. Its antigen is unidentified. Study outcomes and limitations: A TCR beta motif of several highly homologous variants seemed to mark ankylosing spondylitis blood.

TCRdb ran MiXCR on the 5' RACE reads and lists one entry per CDR3 protein. The sample comprises hundreds of thousands of distinct CDR3 sequences, 12% of which are singletons, and about 0.49% rests with the top ten. The sequence was obtained from a male donor with ankylosing spondylitis. Sequencing used blood, either unsorted or a sorted T cell fraction (not recorded which). This chain connects TRBV4-3 to TRBJ2-3, with a tentative D call TRBD2 (6 bases). The CDR3 DNA reads as TGCGCCAGCAGCCAAGACCCCGGGACTCCCGATTTGATGCAGTATTTT. Translating gives CASSQDPGTPDLMQYF.